The 14 T cell receptor beta chains listed next were all sequenced from one sample in a study of blood T cell repertoires in COVID-19. Only in-frame clones appear in the TCRdb table, and some are missing; sequencing was by immunoSEQ multiplex PCR. The repertoire includes roughly 300,000 clones, 87% of them detected once, and approximately 1.4% sits in the top ten. Sequenced: peripheral blood. All receptors come from a woman aged 40 to 50 who had recovered from COVID-19.

This clone has only a few counts. This chain links TRBV27 with TRBJ1-5; no reliable D call. Per the germline V gene, CDR1 is MNHEY and CDR2 is SMNVEV (reference sequence). V was clipped by 1 base and J by 0 bases, with 10 bases between them. This CDR3 spans 16 amino acids. The CDR3: CASSLFGVGSNQPQHF. The CDR3 DNA sequence: TGTGCCAGCAGTTTATTCGGAGTGGGTAGCAATCAGCCCCAGCATTTT.

The rearrangement uses TRBV6-6 and TRBJ1-4; tentative D call: TRBD1 (5 bases). This CDR3 is 12 amino acids long. Germline V lookup: CDR1 MNHNY, CDR2 SVGAGI (reference sequence). V was cut by 10 bases and J by 6 bases, with 12 bases left in between. The CDR3 spells CATGGYDEKLFF. CDR3 in DNA: TGTGCCACCGGGGGTTATGATGAAAAACTGTTTTTT.

The chain carries TRBV10-3 and TRBJ1-2; perhaps TRBD1 as D (5 bases). The V gene's germline CDR1 is ENHRY and CDR2 SYGVKD. CDR3 length: 15 amino acids. V was pared by 6 bases and J by 0 bases, with 14 bases between. Here the CDR3 DNA reads TGTGCCATCAGCCCCAGGGAAGTCGCTAACTATGGCTACACCTTC. Amino acid sequence: CAISPREVANYGYTF.

This clone has ten or more counts. V and J are TRBV12-3 or TRBV12-4 and TRBJ1-2; 7 bases are a match to TRBD1. The V and J ends lost 5 bases and 4 bases, in that order; junction bases with no gene match: 4. The length of the CDR3 is 13 residues. The DNA for the CDR3 is TGTGCCAGCAGTCCGACAGGGAGCTATGGCTACACCTTC. This encodes CASSPTGSYGYTF.

The V call is TRBV5-5, the J call TRBJ1-1; D is possibly TRBD1 (5 bases). The germline V gene has CDR1 SGHKS and CDR2 YYEKEE (reference sequence). The length of the CDR3 is 12 residues. V was cut by 4 bases and J by 10 bases, with 14 bases left in between. CDR3 nucleotides: TGTGCCAGCAGCCTGCGGGAGGGGCGAGCTTTCTTT. Encoded protein: CASSLREGRAFF.

The CDR3 reads CASSQTGQGETQYF. CDR3 DNA: TGTGCCAGCAGCCAGACCGGGCAGGGGGAGACCCAGTACTTC. The chain employs TRBV7-3 and TRBJ2-5, with D possibly matching TRBD1 (6 bases). The CDR3 runs 14 residues. Germline CDR1 is SGHTA and CDR2 is FQGTGA. V was pared by 5 bases and J by 5 bases, with 15 bases between.

This chain connects TRBV12-3 or TRBV12-4 to TRBJ2-7; D is unresolved. The V end lost 5 bases, the J end lost 3 bases, and 8 bases lay between the germline ends. The CDR3 is 12 residues long. The CDR3 region is CASSPYIYEQYF. The CDR3 nucleotides are TGTGCCAGCAGTCCCTATATCTACGAGCAGTACTTC.

This chain connects TRBV7-9 to TRBJ2-3; tentative D call: TRBD2 (5 bases). Germline CDR1 reads SEHNR; CDR2 reads FQNEAQ (reference sequence). The CDR3 is 13 amino acids. The ends were cut back, 2 bases at V and 4 bases at J, with 7 bases in the middle. The CDR3: CASSLRGSDTQYF. The CDR3 DNA follows: TGTGCCAGCAGCTTACGGGGATCAGATACGCAGTATTTT. The entire variable domain, with the rest obtained from reference TRBV7-9 and TRBJ2-3, is as follows: DTGVSQNPRHKITKRGQNVTFRCDPISEHNRLYWYRQTLGQGPEFLTYFQNEAQLEKSRLLSDRFSAERPKGSFSTLEIQRTEQGDSAMYLCASSLRGSDTQYFGPGTRLTVL.

The chain uses TRBV6-2 or TRBV6-3 and TRBJ2-1; 9 nucleotides align to TRBD1. V lost 5 bases to trimming and J lost 7 bases; unmatched junction nucleotides: 6. The CDR3 totals 14 residues. The germline CDR1 and CDR2 sequences are MNHEY and SVGEGT. The CDR3 spells CASSHLTGGNEQFF. Here the CDR3 DNA reads TGTGCCAGCAGTCATCTGACAGGGGGGAATGAGCAGTTCTTC.

This chain connects TRBV21-1 to TRBJ2-7; the D call of TRBD1 is as the table states it, not checked on the DNA. TRBV21-1 is recorded as a pseudogene. There are 13 residues in the CDR3. The CDR3, as DNA: TGTGCCATCCACCAGGGGAGCTCCTACGAGCAGTACTTC. It encodes CAIHQGSSYEQYF.

V is TRBV2 and J is TRBJ1-2; D unresolved. The CDR3 extends over 13 amino acids. Trimming removed 5 bases at V and 2 bases at J, with 9 bases between. Per the germline V gene, CDR1 is SNHLY and CDR2 is FYNNEI. CDR3 nucleotides: TGTGCCAGCAGTCCTGGAGCGAACTATGGCTACACCTTC. It yields the protein CASSPGANYGYTF.

The rearrangement uses TRBV7-8 and TRBJ2-2; 8 bases match TRBD2. Trimming at V came to 5 bases and at J to 5 bases, leaving 10 bases not matched to a gene. Germline lookup yields CDR1 SGHVS and CDR2 FQNEAQ. The CDR3 is 16 amino acids. CDR3 protein: CASSLVRGGPTGELFF. The CDR3 DNA reads as TGTGCCAGCAGCCTAGTCCGGGGGGGGCCTACCGGGGAGCTGTTTTTT.

V is TRBV6-6 and J is TRBJ2-1; 7 nucleotides agree with TRBD2. This CDR3 comprises 16 residues. The germline gives CDR1 MNHNY, CDR2 SVGAGI (reference sequence). The trim removed 2 bases at V and 8 bases at J, leaving 12 bases unmatched. The DNA of the CDR3 is TGTGCCAGCAGTTACGGGAAACGGGGGGTTAGAGATGAGCAGTTCTTC. Its protein product is CASSYGKRGVRDEQFF.

This clone showed up just once. This rearrangement joins TRBV3-1 (or the pseudogene TRBV3-2) to TRBJ1-2; 7 bases agree with TRBD1. Germline CDR1 reads LGHDT; CDR2 reads YNNKEL (reference sequence). The V segment lost 3 bases and the J segment 1 base; nucleotides outside the gene matches: 5. CDR3 size: 15 residues. CDR3 sequence (DNA): TGTGCCAGCAGCCAGACAGGGTCACTTAACTATGGCTACACCTTC. This codes for CASSQTGSLNYGYTF.